The rows below give T cell receptor beta chains drawn from one sample of a study of OX40 agonist ivuxolimab in advanced cancers. Sequenced by immunoSEQ multiplex PCR; TCRdb stores in-frame clones only, minus some. Of 69,000 or so clones in the sample, 85% were seen once. The specimen comprised CD4+ or CD8+ T cells sorted from blood, sampled in a trial of the OX40 agonist ivuxolimab. These receptors were taken from an adult with an advanced solid tumor such as melanoma, head and neck, liver or kidney cancer. Each CDR3 is given with its conserved first and last residue. D genes are given only for firm matches. Where a row states a size, it is once, few, many or the class of an expanded clone; other rows omit it.

d_call: TRBD1
cdr3_length: 15
clone_size: .
j_call: TRBJ2-7
v_call: TRBV2
cdr3_nt: TGTGCCAGCAGCTCAGACAGGGGGCTCCCCTACGAGCAGTACTTC
cdr3_aa: CASSSDRGLPYEQYF

d_call: .
cdr3_length: 13
clone_size: .
j_call: TRBJ2-7
v_call: TRBV6-5
cdr3_nt: TGTGCCAGCAGTTATGAGGAAGACTACGAGCAGTACTTC
cdr3_aa: CASSYEEDYEQYF

d_call: TRBD2
cdr3_length: 17
clone_size: .
j_call: TRBJ2-7
v_call: TRBV5-1
cdr3_nt: TGCGCCAGCAGCGGAGTCATACTAGCGGGAGGTTCCTACGAGCAGTACTTC
cdr3_aa: CASSGVILAGGSYEQYF

d_call: TRBD2
cdr3_length: 16
clone_size: .
j_call: TRBJ2-2
v_call: TRBV5-1
cdr3_nt: TGCGCCAGCAGCATCTTGGCGGGGGGGCGAACCGGGGAGCTGTTTTTT
cdr3_aa: CASSILAGGRTGELFF

d_call: .
cdr3_length: 15
clone_size: .
j_call: TRBJ2-5
v_call: TRBV11-3
cdr3_nt: TGTGCCAGCAGCTCTCGACAGGGGAGGGGAGAGACCCAGTACTTC
cdr3_aa: CASSSRQGRGETQYF

d_call: .
cdr3_length: 11
clone_size: .
j_call: TRBJ1-2
v_call: TRBV30
cdr3_nt: TGTGCCTGGAGTAGCGGTCAGTGGTACACCTTC
cdr3_aa: CAWSSGQWYTF

d_call: .
cdr3_length: 16
clone_size: .
j_call: TRBJ2-1
v_call: TRBV5-1
cdr3_nt: TGCGCCAGCAAGGTGGACCCGGGAAACTCCTACAATGAGCAGTTCTTC
cdr3_aa: CASKVDPGNSYNEQFF

d_call: .
cdr3_length: 15
clone_size: .
j_call: TRBJ2-5
v_call: TRBV5-4
cdr3_nt: TGTGCCAGCAGCTTGCCAGGGGTAAACCAAGAGACCCAGTACTTC
cdr3_aa: CASSLPGVNQETQYF

d_call: .
cdr3_length: 15
clone_size: once
j_call: TRBJ1-5
v_call: TRBV27
cdr3_nt: TGTGCCAGCAGTTTAAGATCTGGGGGCCTGGAGCCCCAGCATTTT
cdr3_aa: CASSLRSGGLEPQHF

d_call: .
cdr3_length: 14
clone_size: .
j_call: TRBJ2-5
v_call: TRBV6-1
cdr3_nt: TGTGCCAGCAGAGGGGACACGTACCAAGAGACCCAGTACTTC
cdr3_aa: CASRGDTYQETQYF

d_call: .
cdr3_length: 17
clone_size: .
j_call: TRBJ1-1
v_call: TRBV28
cdr3_nt: TGTGCCAGCAGTTTCCGACGGTGGTATTCGGAGGGCACTGAAGCTTTCTTT
cdr3_aa: CASSFRRWYSEGTEAFF

d_call: .
cdr3_length: 14
clone_size: .
j_call: TRBJ1-2
v_call: TRBV11-3
cdr3_nt: TGTGCCAGCAGCTTAACCAGGGGTGACTATGGCTACACCTTC
cdr3_aa: CASSLTRGDYGYTF

d_call: TRBD2
cdr3_length: 14
clone_size: once
j_call: TRBJ2-1
v_call: TRBV7-2
cdr3_nt: TGTGCCAGCAGCCAACTAGCGTACTACAATGAGCAGTTCTTC
cdr3_aa: CASSQLAYYNEQFF

d_call: .
cdr3_length: 15
clone_size: .
j_call: TRBJ1-1
v_call: TRBV6-1
cdr3_nt: TGTGCCAGCAGCGAAGACAGGCTTCGGGGCACTGAAGCTTTCTTT
cdr3_aa: CASSEDRLRGTEAFF

d_call: .
cdr3_length: 15
clone_size: .
j_call: TRBJ2-1
v_call: TRBV7-9
cdr3_nt: TGTGCCAGCAGCCCGACTATCGGCTCCTACAATGAGCAGTTCTTC
cdr3_aa: CASSPTIGSYNEQFF

d_call: TRBD1
cdr3_length: 14
clone_size: .
j_call: TRBJ1-1
v_call: TRBV5-6
cdr3_nt: TGTGCCAGCAGGCTACGGGGACAGCCTGTAAAAGCTTTCTTT
cdr3_aa: CASRLRGQPVKAFF

d_call: .
cdr3_length: 14
clone_size: .
j_call: TRBJ2-3
v_call: TRBV6-1
cdr3_nt: TGTGCCAGCAGTGGTAGGCTTAGCACAGATACGCAGTATTTT
cdr3_aa: CASSGRLSTDTQYF

d_call: TRBD1
cdr3_length: 15
clone_size: once
j_call: TRBJ2-3
v_call: TRBV7-9
cdr3_nt: TGTGCCAGCAGCTTTGGGACAGGGAGCACAGATACGCAGTATTTT
cdr3_aa: CASSFGTGSTDTQYF

d_call: TRBD1
cdr3_length: 13
clone_size: .
j_call: TRBJ1-2
v_call: TRBV19
cdr3_nt: TGTGCCAGTAGTACGACAGGGTTTGTAGGCTACACCTTC
cdr3_aa: CASSTTGFVGYTF

d_call: .
cdr3_length: 14
clone_size: .
j_call: TRBJ2-7
v_call: TRBV2
cdr3_nt: TGTGCCAGCAGTTACAGGGTGAGGGTTCACGAGCAGTACTTC
cdr3_aa: CASSYRVRVHEQYF

d_call: .
cdr3_length: 14
clone_size: .
j_call: TRBJ2-2
v_call: TRBV11-2
cdr3_nt: TGTGCCAGCAGCCCCCGGGGAATAACCGGGGAGCTGTTTTTT
cdr3_aa: CASSPRGITGELFF

d_call: TRBD2
cdr3_length: 15
clone_size: .
j_call: TRBJ2-3
v_call: TRBV28
cdr3_nt: TGTGCCAGCAATTTAAACGGACTAGCGGGGGGAAATAGGTATTTT
cdr3_aa: CASNLNGLAGGNRYF

d_call: .
cdr3_length: 15
clone_size: .
j_call: TRBJ2-1
v_call: TRBV9
cdr3_nt: TGTGCCAGCAGCGGGGCCGGGACACTCTACAATGAGCAGTTCTTC
cdr3_aa: CASSGAGTLYNEQFF

d_call: TRBD1
cdr3_length: 13
clone_size: .
j_call: TRBJ1-6
v_call: TRBV5-1
cdr3_nt: TGCGCCAGCAGCTGGGACAGGGATTCACCCCTCCACTTT
cdr3_aa: CASSWDRDSPLHF

d_call: .
cdr3_length: 15
clone_size: few
j_call: TRBJ2-5
v_call: TRBV7-2
cdr3_nt: TGTGCCAGCAGCTTAACTTCATCGGGGCAAGAGACCCAGTACTTC
cdr3_aa: CASSLTSSGQETQYF

d_call: TRBD1
cdr3_length: 14
clone_size: .
j_call: TRBJ2-3
v_call: TRBV30
cdr3_nt: TGTGCCTGGACCACCGGGACAGGGACAGATACGCAGTATTTT
cdr3_aa: CAWTTGTGTDTQYF

d_call: .
cdr3_length: 17
clone_size: .
j_call: TRBJ2-7
v_call: TRBV4-3
cdr3_nt: TGCGCCAGCAGCCAAACTTACGGAACTAGGGGCAACTCCGAGCAGTACTTC
cdr3_aa: CASSQTYGTRGNSEQYF

d_call: .
cdr3_length: 12
clone_size: .
j_call: TRBJ2-7
v_call: TRBV4-1
cdr3_nt: TGCGCCAGCAGCCAAGATATGGACGAGCAGTACTTC
cdr3_aa: CASSQDMDEQYF

d_call: TRBD1
cdr3_length: 14
clone_size: .
j_call: TRBJ1-2
v_call: TRBV29-1
cdr3_nt: TGCAGCGTTGAACCCGGGACAGGGATCAATGGCTACACCTTC
cdr3_aa: CSVEPGTGINGYTF

d_call: TRBD1
cdr3_length: 16
clone_size: .
j_call: TRBJ2-2
v_call: TRBV19
cdr3_nt: TGTGCCAGTACCGAACAGGGGACAGGGCGTCCCGGGGAGCTGTTTTTT
cdr3_aa: CASTEQGTGRPGELFF

d_call: .
cdr3_length: 11
clone_size: few
j_call: TRBJ2-5
v_call: TRBV28
cdr3_nt: TGTGCCAGCAGGGACCGTAAGACCCAGTACTTC
cdr3_aa: CASRDRKTQYF

d_call: TRBD1
cdr3_length: 15
clone_size: few
j_call: TRBJ1-1
v_call: TRBV18
cdr3_nt: TGTGCCAGCTCACCAGCACAGGGGGTGAACACTGAAGCTTTCTTT
cdr3_aa: CASSPAQGVNTEAFF

d_call: TRBD2
cdr3_length: 15
clone_size: .
j_call: TRBJ2-3
v_call: TRBV6-5
cdr3_nt: TGTGCCAGCAGGAGGACTAGCGGGAGTACGGATACGCAGTATTTT
cdr3_aa: CASRRTSGSTDTQYF

d_call: .
cdr3_length: 12
clone_size: .
j_call: TRBJ2-7
v_call: TRBV7-9
cdr3_nt: TGTGCCAGCAGCTTAGTAAGCCACGAGCAGTACTTC
cdr3_aa: CASSLVSHEQYF

d_call: .
cdr3_length: 12
clone_size: once
j_call: TRBJ1-1
v_call: TRBV6-5
cdr3_nt: TGTGCCAGCTTACGACAGTCAGGCGAAGCTTTCTTT
cdr3_aa: CASLRQSGEAFF

d_call: .
cdr3_length: 13
clone_size: .
j_call: TRBJ1-3
v_call: TRBV12-1
cdr3_nt: TGTGCCAGCCGACAGGGGGGTAGAAACACCATATATTTT
cdr3_aa: CASRQGGRNTIYF

d_call: .
cdr3_length: 14
clone_size: .
j_call: TRBJ2-2
v_call: TRBV7-6
cdr3_nt: TGTGCCAGCAGCCGCAAGAGTGGCACCGGGGAGCTGTTTTTT
cdr3_aa: CASSRKSGTGELFF

d_call: TRBD1
cdr3_length: 13
clone_size: .
j_call: TRBJ2-7
v_call: TRBV6-5
cdr3_nt: TGTGCCAGCAGGGGGACAGGGGGGAACGAGCAGTACTTC
cdr3_aa: CASRGTGGNEQYF

d_call: .
cdr3_length: 18
clone_size: .
j_call: TRBJ1-3
v_call: TRBV7-3
cdr3_nt: TGTGCCAGCAGCCAATACCCCATAGGGGCCACCTCTGGAAACACCATATATTTT
cdr3_aa: CASSQYPIGATSGNTIYF

d_call: TRBD2
cdr3_length: 16
clone_size: .
j_call: TRBJ2-5
v_call: TRBV2
cdr3_nt: TGTGCCAGCAGCCATTGGCCTCCGCGGGGGGTGGAGACCCAGTACTTC
cdr3_aa: CASSHWPPRGVETQYF

d_call: .
cdr3_length: 16
clone_size: .
j_call: TRBJ1-1
v_call: TRBV28
cdr3_nt: TGTGCCAGCAGTTTAGGGTGGGGGACCTTAAACACTGAAGCTTTCTTT
cdr3_aa: CASSLGWGTLNTEAFF

d_call: TRBD2
cdr3_length: 15
clone_size: .
j_call: TRBJ2-1
v_call: TRBV7-3
cdr3_nt: TGTGCCAGCAGCCCTCTCTCGGGAGGGCGGGGTGAGCAGTTCTTC
cdr3_aa: CASSPLSGGRGEQFF

d_call: TRBD2
cdr3_length: 16
clone_size: .
j_call: TRBJ2-4
v_call: TRBV19
cdr3_nt: TGTGCCAGTAGTGGACTAGCCTACGGGGACAAAAACATTCAGTACTTC
cdr3_aa: CASSGLAYGDKNIQYF

d_call: .
cdr3_length: 13
clone_size: .
j_call: TRBJ2-3
v_call: TRBV7-2
cdr3_nt: TGTGCCAGCAGGAAAATCCCGACAGATACGCAGTATTTT
cdr3_aa: CASRKIPTDTQYF

d_call: TRBD2
cdr3_length: 15
clone_size: .
j_call: TRBJ2-1
v_call: TRBV4-2
cdr3_nt: TGTGCCAGCAGCCAAGGGGGAGTAGCGGGAGATGAGCAGTTCTTC
cdr3_aa: CASSQGGVAGDEQFF

d_call: TRBD1
cdr3_length: 15
clone_size: .
j_call: TRBJ1-5
v_call: TRBV6-6
cdr3_nt: TGTGCCAGCAGTTCCCCGGGACAGGGGAATCAGCCCCAGCATTTT
cdr3_aa: CASSSPGQGNQPQHF

d_call: .
cdr3_length: 15
clone_size: .
j_call: TRBJ1-5
v_call: TRBV18
cdr3_nt: TGTGCCAGCTCACCCCCATCGGGGGCCGATCAGCCCCAGCATTTT
cdr3_aa: CASSPPSGADQPQHF

d_call: TRBD2
cdr3_length: 14
clone_size: .
j_call: TRBJ2-3
v_call: TRBV19
cdr3_nt: TGTGCCAGTAGTATCGGCGGGGGAACAGATACGCAGTATTTT
cdr3_aa: CASSIGGGTDTQYF

d_call: .
cdr3_length: 12
clone_size: .
j_call: TRBJ1-2
v_call: TRBV7-9
cdr3_nt: TGTGCCAGCAGCCCGGGGGCCTTTGGCTACACCTTC
cdr3_aa: CASSPGAFGYTF

d_call: .
cdr3_length: 13
clone_size: once
j_call: TRBJ1-1
v_call: TRBV19
cdr3_nt: TGTGCCAGTAGTAGCGAGGATCACACTGAAGCTTTCTTT
cdr3_aa: CASSSEDHTEAFF

d_call: .
cdr3_length: 15
clone_size: once
j_call: TRBJ2-3
v_call: TRBV6-1
cdr3_nt: TGTGCCAGCAGCACAAGCCCGGAGTCGACAGATACGCAGTATTTT
cdr3_aa: CASSTSPESTDTQYF

d_call: .
cdr3_length: 15
clone_size: .
j_call: TRBJ1-1
v_call: TRBV19
cdr3_nt: TGTGCCAGTAGCCCCCCTACAGGGTGGGGGACTGAAGCTTTCTTT
cdr3_aa: CASSPPTGWGTEAFF

d_call: .
cdr3_length: 12
clone_size: .
j_call: TRBJ2-5
v_call: TRBV27
cdr3_nt: TGTGCCAGCGGCCGATACCAAGAGACCCAGTACTTC
cdr3_aa: CASGRYQETQYF

d_call: .
cdr3_length: 14
clone_size: .
j_call: TRBJ2-3
v_call: TRBV5-6
cdr3_nt: TGTGCCAGCAGCTTTCGCTCCTTGGCAGATACGCAGTATTTT
cdr3_aa: CASSFRSLADTQYF

d_call: .
cdr3_length: 12
clone_size: .
j_call: TRBJ2-1
v_call: TRBV12-5
cdr3_nt: TGTGCTAGTGGTTTGTTGGGTGGTGAGCAGTTCTTC
cdr3_aa: CASGLLGGEQFF

d_call: .
cdr3_length: 14
clone_size: .
j_call: TRBJ2-7
v_call: TRBV6-5
cdr3_nt: TGTGCCAGCAGTAATACAGAGAGAGCATACGAGCAGTACTTC
cdr3_aa: CASSNTERAYEQYF

d_call: .
cdr3_length: 17
clone_size: once
j_call: TRBJ2-1
v_call: TRBV11-3
cdr3_nt: TGTGCCAGCAGCTTTTCCGTGATCGGGCGACCCTACAATGAGCAGTTCTTC
cdr3_aa: CASSFSVIGRPYNEQFF

d_call: .
cdr3_length: 11
clone_size: .
j_call: TRBJ1-4
v_call: TRBV28
cdr3_nt: TGTGCCAGCAGACAGGACGGTGAACTGTTTTTT
cdr3_aa: CASRQDGELFF

d_call: .
cdr3_length: 13
clone_size: .
j_call: TRBJ1-2
v_call: TRBV30
cdr3_nt: TGTGCCTGGAGTGTGGGTCCCGGCGGTGGCTACACCTTC
cdr3_aa: CAWSVGPGGGYTF